Given below is one T cell receptor (beta chain) in context. There are 14 residues in the CDR3. The germline gives CDR1 SGHDT, CDR2 YYEEEE. V gave up 4 bases and J gave up 4 bases, with 14 bases separating them. The data derive from a study of blood T cell repertoires in COVID-19. Background on the study: From T cells, B-cell-depleted T cells, or PBMCs came the material, which was cDNA or gDNA.

The data were produced by immunoSEQ multiplex PCR, yet TCRdb's version contains in-frame clones alone and is incomplete. Of over 60,000 clones detected, 80% to 90% appear once; the ten largest clones hold around 10%. The chain uses TRBV5-6 and TRBJ1-1; D perhaps matches TRBD1 (5 bases). Specimen: peripheral blood. The sequence came from an elderly man with acute or convalescent COVID-19. The CDR3 nucleotides read TGTGCCAGCAGCCCGGACGGGGGGAGCACTGAAGCTTTCTTT. Its translation is CASSPDGGSTEAFF.